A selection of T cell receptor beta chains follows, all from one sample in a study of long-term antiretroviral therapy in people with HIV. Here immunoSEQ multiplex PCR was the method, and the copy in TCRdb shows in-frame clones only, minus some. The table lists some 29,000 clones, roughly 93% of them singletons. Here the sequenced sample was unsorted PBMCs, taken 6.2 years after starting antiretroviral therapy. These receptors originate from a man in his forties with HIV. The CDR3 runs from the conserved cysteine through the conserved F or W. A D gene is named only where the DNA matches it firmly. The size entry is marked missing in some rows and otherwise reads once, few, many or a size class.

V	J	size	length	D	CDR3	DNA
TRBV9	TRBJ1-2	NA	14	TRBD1	CASSITTGGDGYTF	TGTGCCAGCAGCATAACTACAGGGGGCGATGGCTACACCTTC
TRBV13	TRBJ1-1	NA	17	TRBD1	CASSFPLVGGSNTEAFF	TGTGCCAGCAGCTTCCCATTAGTAGGGGGCTCGAACACTGAAGCTTTCTTT
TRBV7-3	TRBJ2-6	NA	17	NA	CASSLAGGKSGANVLTF	TGTGCCAGCAGCCTTGCCGGGGGAAAATCTGGGGCCAACGTCCTGACTTTC
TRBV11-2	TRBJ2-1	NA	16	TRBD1	CASSLQGAGSYNEQFF	TGTGCCAGCAGCTTACAGGGGGCCGGGTCCTACAATGAGCAGTTCTTC
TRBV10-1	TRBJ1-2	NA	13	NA	CASSHSRGYGYTF	TGCGCCAGCAGCCACAGTCGTGGCTATGGCTACACCTTC
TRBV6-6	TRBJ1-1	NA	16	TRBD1	CASSPMGRGGNTEAFF	TGTGCCAGCAGTCCCATGGGCAGGGGGGGAAACACTGAAGCTTTCTTT
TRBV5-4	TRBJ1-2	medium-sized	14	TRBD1	CASTGQGGNYGYTF	TGTGCCAGCACCGGACAGGGAGGGAACTATGGCTACACCTTC
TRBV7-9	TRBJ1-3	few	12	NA	CASSLGGNTIYF	TGTGCCAGCAGCTTAGGGGGAAACACCATATATTTT
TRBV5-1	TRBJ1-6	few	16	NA	CASSWGGAVNNSPLHF	TGCGCCAGCAGCTGGGGCGGGGCGGTCAATAATTCACCCCTCCACTTT
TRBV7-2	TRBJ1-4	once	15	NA	CASSSPGPTNEKLFF	TGTGCCAGCAGCTCACCGGGCCCGACTAATGAAAAACTGTTTTTT
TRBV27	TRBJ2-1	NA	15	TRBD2	CASSLGLAGVDEQFF	TGTGCCAGCAGTCTTGGACTAGCGGGAGTTGATGAGCAGTTCTTC
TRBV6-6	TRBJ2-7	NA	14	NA	CASSSPEVEYEQYF	TGTGCCAGCAGTTCCCCCGAGGTGGAGTACGAGCAGTACTTC
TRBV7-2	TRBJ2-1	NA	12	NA	CASSLGYNEQFF	TGTGCCAGCAGCTTAGGGTACAATGAGCAGTTCTTC
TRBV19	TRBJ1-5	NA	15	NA	CASRDQGFSNQPQHF	TGTGCCAGTCGGGATCAGGGGTTCAGCAATCAGCCCCAGCATTTT
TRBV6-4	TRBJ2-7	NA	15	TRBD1	CASINHRDRGWEQYF	TGTGCCAGCATTAACCACCGGGACAGGGGCTGGGAGCAGTACTTC
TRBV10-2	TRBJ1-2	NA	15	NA	CASSVLPSTDYGYTF	TGCGCCAGCAGTGTCCTCCCTTCGACAGACTATGGCTACACCTTC
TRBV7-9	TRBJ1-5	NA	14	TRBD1	CASSLETGNQPQHF	TGTGCCAGCAGCTTAGAGACAGGGAATCAGCCCCAGCATTTT
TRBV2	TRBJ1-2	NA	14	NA	CASRNRTTNYGYTF	TGTGCCAGCAGAAACAGGACCACTAACTATGGCTACACCTTC
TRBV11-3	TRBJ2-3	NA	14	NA	CASSPPERTDTQYF	TGTGCCAGCAGCCCCCCTGAGCGCACAGATACGCAGTATTTT
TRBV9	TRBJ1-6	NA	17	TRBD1	CASRDSEGSSYNSPLHF	TGTGCCAGCCGGGACAGCGAGGGAAGCTCCTATAATTCACCCCTCCACTTT
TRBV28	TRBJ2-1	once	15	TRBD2	CASSLRLAGRGEQFF	TGTGCCAGCAGCCTAAGGCTAGCGGGAAGGGGGGAGCAGTTCTTC
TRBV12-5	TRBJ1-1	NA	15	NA	CASGLAHTGVTEAFF	TGTGCTAGTGGTTTGGCACACACGGGGGTAACTGAAGCTTTCTTT
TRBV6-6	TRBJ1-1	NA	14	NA	CASSYPSDKTEAFF	TGTGCCAGCAGTTACCCCTCGGACAAAACTGAAGCTTTCTTT
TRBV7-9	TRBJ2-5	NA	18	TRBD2	CASSLMPGLAGAYGTQYF	TGTGCCAGCAGCTTAATGCCGGGACTAGCGGGAGCCTACGGGACCCAGTACTTC
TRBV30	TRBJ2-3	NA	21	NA	CAWSGLLGPAERKRGADTQYF	TGTGCCTGGAGTGGATTGCTTGGCCCGGCCGAACGGAAAAGGGGCGCAGATACGCAGTATTTT
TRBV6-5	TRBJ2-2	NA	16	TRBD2	CASSYRVAGGPGELFF	TGTGCCAGCAGTTACCGAGTAGCGGGGGGGCCCGGGGAGCTGTTTTTT
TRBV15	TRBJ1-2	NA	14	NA	CATSRGDRSYGYTF	TGTGCCACCAGCAGAGGCGACAGGAGCTATGGCTACACCTTC
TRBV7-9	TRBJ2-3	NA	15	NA	CASSPFGGGTDTQYF	TGTGCCAGCAGTCCCTTTGGGGGTGGCACAGATACGCAGTATTTT
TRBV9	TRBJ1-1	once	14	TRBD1	CASSVQGANTEAFF	TGTGCCAGCAGCGTACAGGGGGCGAACACTGAAGCTTTCTTT
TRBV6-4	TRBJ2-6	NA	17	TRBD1	CASSEGTGGSGANVLTF	TGTGCCAGCAGTGAGGGGACAGGGGGCTCTGGGGCCAACGTCCTGACTTTC
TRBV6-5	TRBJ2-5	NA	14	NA	CASSSPKSRETQYF	TGTGCCAGCAGTTCCCCAAAGTCGCGGGAGACCCAGTACTTC
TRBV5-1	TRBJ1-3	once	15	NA	CASSLADSSGNTIYF	TGCGCCAGCAGTTTGGCAGATTCCTCTGGAAACACCATATATTTT
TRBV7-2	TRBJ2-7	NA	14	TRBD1	CASRGQGSSYEQYF	TGTGCCAGCAGGGGACAGGGTAGCTCCTACGAGCAGTACTTC
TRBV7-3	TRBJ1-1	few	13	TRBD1	CASSKFGQGEAFF	TGTGCCAGCAGCAAATTCGGACAGGGCGAAGCTTTCTTT
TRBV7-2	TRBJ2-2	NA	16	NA	CASSLEGPRNTGELFF	TGTGCCAGCAGCTTAGAAGGACCGAGGAACACCGGGGAGCTGTTTTTT
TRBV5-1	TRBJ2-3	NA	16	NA	CASSTADSTGTDTQYF	TGCGCCAGCAGCACCGCGGACAGTACAGGCACAGATACGCAGTATTTT
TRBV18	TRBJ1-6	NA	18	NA	CASSPPNLSGRDNSPLHF	TGTGCCAGCTCACCACCAAATCTTTCAGGGAGGGATAATTCACCCCTCCACTTT
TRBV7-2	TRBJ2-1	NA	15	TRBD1	CASSLGQGGYNEQFF	TGTGCCAGCAGCCTGGGACAGGGTGGGTACAATGAGCAGTTCTTC
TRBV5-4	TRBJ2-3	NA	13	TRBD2	CASTSGNWDTQYF	TGTGCCAGCACTAGCGGGAATTGGGATACGCAGTATTTT
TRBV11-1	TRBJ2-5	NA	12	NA	CASSRPLETQYF	TGTGCCAGCAGCCGTCCACTTGAGACCCAGTACTTC
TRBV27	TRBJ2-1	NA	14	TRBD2	CASSPGTSGSFWFF	TGTGCCAGCAGTCCAGGGACTAGCGGGAGTTTCTGGTTCTTC
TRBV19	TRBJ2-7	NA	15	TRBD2	CASSISGGPSYEQYF	TGTGCCAGTAGCATCAGCGGGGGGCCCTCCTACGAGCAGTACTTC